The 6 T cell receptor beta chains below come from one sample, sequenced in a study of response to subunit inactivated influenza vaccine. TCRdb independently ran MiXCR on the RT-PCR reads; one entry per CDR3 protein. The sample lists 650,000 to 800,000 distinct CDR3 sequences; approximately 18% were seen once. The specimen was PBMCs from blood, collected about 5 days after vaccination. These receptors came from a man in his fifties or sixties who received an inactivated influenza vaccine.

This clonotype came up a few times. The chain couples TRBV11-2 to TRBJ2-1, with a tentative D call TRBD2 (7 bases). The CDR3 is made up of 18 amino acids. Germline V gene lookup returns CDR1 SGHAT and CDR2 FQNNGV. The germline V and J ends were trimmed by 5 bases and 0 bases, with 20 bases remaining between them. The CDR3 spells CASSPLGGRGLSYNEQFF. The CDR3 coding sequence is TGTGCCAGCAGCCCACTTGGGGGGCGGGGGCTCTCCTACAATGAGCAGTTCTTC. The full variable domain, completed using reference TRBV11-2 and TRBJ2-1, is EAGVAQSPRYKIIEKRQSVAFWCNPISGHATLYWYQQILGQGPKLLIQFQNNGVVDDSQLPKDRFSAERLKGVDSTLKIQPAKLEDSAVYLCASSPLGGRGLSYNEQFFGPGTRLTVL.

This clonotype was found a few times. The chain has TRBV11-2 and TRBJ2-1; 13 bases line up with TRBD2. The ends lost 7 bases at V and 9 bases at J; junction bases unmatched: 12. Germline CDR1 and CDR2: SGHAT and FQNNGV. The CDR3 contains 16 residues. This CDR3 reads CASKKPGLAGSSEQFF. CDR3 in DNA: TGTGCCAGCAAAAAACCGGGACTAGCGGGGTCTAGTGAGCAGTTCTTC.

The V and J genes are TRBV4-1 and TRBJ2-1; tentative D call: TRBD1 (5 bases). V was clipped by 4 bases and J by 2 bases, with 12 bases between them. Germline V lookup: CDR1 MGHRA, CDR2 YSYEKL. This CDR3 region has 15 residues. The CDR3 loop is CASSPTPTAYNEQFF. DNA of the CDR3: TGCGCCAGCAGCCCGACCCCGACAGCCTACAATGAGCAGTTCTTC.

This chain joins TRBV7-9 and TRBJ1-2; a possible D gene is TRBD1 (6 bases). Germline-derived CDR1 and CDR2 are SEHNR and FQNEAQ (reference sequence). There are 14 residues in the CDR3. Trimming pared 0 bases from V and 4 bases from J, leaving 9 bases between. The CDR3 nucleotides are TGTGCCAGCAGCTTAGCCCAGGGGCTCTATGGCTACACCTTC. Protein sequence: CASSLAQGLYGYTF.

The rearrangement uses TRBV27 and TRBJ2-3; 9 bases are a match to TRBD2. Germline CDR1 MNHEY, CDR2 SMNVEV (reference sequence). J gave up 4 bases and V 3 bases, and 5 bases lay outside the gene matches. The CDR3 length is 15 residues. The CDR3 bases are TGTGCCAGCAGTTTTATTGGCGGGAGGGCAGATACGCAGTATTTT. Protein: CASSFIGGRADTQYF.

This clonotype occurred a few times. The chain combines TRBV4-2 with TRBJ2-4; D gene ambiguous. The CDR3 is 16 amino acids. CDR1 and CDR2 (germline): LGHNA, YNFKEQ. V was shortened by 1 base and J by 3 bases, with 13 bases between the two germline ends. CDR3 nucleotide sequence: TGTGCCAGCAGCCAAGGCGCGACAAAGGGCAAAAACATTCAGTACTTC. It translates to CASSQGATKGKNIQYF.